Sequencing of this T cell receptor beta chain was carried out in a study of T cell responses to AZD1222 COVID-19 vaccine. Study summary: Analysis merged second doses at about 4 or about 12 weeks.

Assay used: immunoSEQ multiplex PCR; TCRdb lists only in-frame clones, some missing. The sample records about 99,000 clones, 90% to 95% being singletons. Remarks on this clone: Its target is unknown.

General study points: Only a handful of individuals given AZD1222 were seropositive at baseline. Rises in breadth and depth of Spike-specific TCRs came after two AZD1222 doses.

The CDR3 runs to 15 residues. The germline CDR1 and CDR2 sequences are MNHNS and SASEGT. With 6 bases removed from V and 3 bases from J, the gap between germline ends came to 17 bases. This TCR came from an adult in good health. Sequencing used peripheral blood, obtained on day 0 of AZD1222 vaccination. The chain uses TRBV6-1 and TRBJ1-1; D might be TRBD1 (6 bases). The chain's CDR3 is CASSQPQGSHTEAFF. CDR3 bases: TGTGCCAGCAGCCAACCACAGGGCAGCCACACTGAAGCTTTCTTT.